The present T cell receptor beta chain was sequenced within a study of T cells in Graves' hyperthyroidism and ophthalmopathy. Notes on the study in general: A model built on 13 V-J features separated ophthalmopathy from stable hyperthyroidism.

A remark on this clonotype: Its antigen is currently unknown.

Used for diagnoses were clinical symptoms, serum thyroxine and TRAb, thyroid ultrasound and orbital computed tomography. Deletions cut 8 bases from V and 3 bases from J, with 14 bases between. CDR1 is MGHDK and CDR2 is SYGVNS in the germline V gene. The CDR3 spans 14 residues. What was amplified from RNA transcripts were TCR beta CDR3 regions. The TCR CDR3 was amplified in a first-round RT-PCR using the HTBI primer set. TCRdb used MiXCR to reprocess the multiplex PCR reads, holding one entry per CDR3 protein. The sample consists of over 700,000 distinct CDR3 sequences, over 35% of them appearing once.

V and J are TRBV25-1 and TRBJ1-5; D is uncertain. Sequencing was performed on blood. This clonotype was sampled from a man aged 18 to 30 with Graves' hyperthyroidism. For the CDR3, the DNA is TGTGCCAGCCCAATCCCCGACACCAATCAGCCCCAGCATTTT. Protein: CASPIPDTNQPQHF.